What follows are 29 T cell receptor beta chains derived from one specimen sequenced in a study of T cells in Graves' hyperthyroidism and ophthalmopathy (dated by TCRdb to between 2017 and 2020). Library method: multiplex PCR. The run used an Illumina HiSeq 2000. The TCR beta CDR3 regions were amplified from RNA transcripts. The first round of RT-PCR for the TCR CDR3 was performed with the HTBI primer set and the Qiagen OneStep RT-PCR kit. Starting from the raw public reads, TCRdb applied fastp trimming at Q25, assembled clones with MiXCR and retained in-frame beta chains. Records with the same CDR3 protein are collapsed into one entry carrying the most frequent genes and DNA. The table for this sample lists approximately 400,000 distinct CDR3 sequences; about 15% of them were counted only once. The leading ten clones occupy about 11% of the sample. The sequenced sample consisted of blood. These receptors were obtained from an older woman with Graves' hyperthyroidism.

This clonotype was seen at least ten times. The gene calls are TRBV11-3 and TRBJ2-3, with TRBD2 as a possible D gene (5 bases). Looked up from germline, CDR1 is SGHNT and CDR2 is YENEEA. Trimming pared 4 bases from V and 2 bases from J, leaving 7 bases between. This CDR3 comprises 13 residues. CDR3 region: CASSSDFTDTQYF. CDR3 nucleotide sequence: TGTGCCAGCAGCTCGGACTTCACAGATACGCAGTATTTT.

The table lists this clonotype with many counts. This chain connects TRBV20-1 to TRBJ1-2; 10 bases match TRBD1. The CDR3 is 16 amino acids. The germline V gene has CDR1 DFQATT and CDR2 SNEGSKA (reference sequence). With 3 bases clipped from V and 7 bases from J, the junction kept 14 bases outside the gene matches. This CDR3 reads CSASPSPGQGRPGYTF. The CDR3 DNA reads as TGCAGTGCTAGCCCTTCCCCGGGACAGGGGCGCCCTGGCTACACCTTC.

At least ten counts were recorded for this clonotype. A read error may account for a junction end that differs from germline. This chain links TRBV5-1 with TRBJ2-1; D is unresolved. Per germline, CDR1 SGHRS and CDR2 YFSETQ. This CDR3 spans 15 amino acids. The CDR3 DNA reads TGTGCCAGCAGCTTAGAGAGGAGCTCCTACAATGAGCAGTTCTTC. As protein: CASSLERSSYNEQFF.

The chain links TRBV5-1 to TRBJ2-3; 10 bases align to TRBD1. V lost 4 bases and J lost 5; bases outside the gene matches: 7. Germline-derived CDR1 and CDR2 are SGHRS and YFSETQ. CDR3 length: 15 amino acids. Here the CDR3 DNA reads TGCGCCAGCAGCCCAGGGACAGGGGCCGGAGATACGCAGTATTTT. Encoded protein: CASSPGTGAGDTQYF.

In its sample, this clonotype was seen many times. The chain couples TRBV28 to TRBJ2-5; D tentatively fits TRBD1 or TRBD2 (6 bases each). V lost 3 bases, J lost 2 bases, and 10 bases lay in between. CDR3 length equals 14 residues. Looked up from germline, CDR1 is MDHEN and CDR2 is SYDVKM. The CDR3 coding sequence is TGTGCCAGCAGTTTGGGAGGACAGCAAGAGACCCAGTACTTC. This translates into CASSLGGQQETQYF.

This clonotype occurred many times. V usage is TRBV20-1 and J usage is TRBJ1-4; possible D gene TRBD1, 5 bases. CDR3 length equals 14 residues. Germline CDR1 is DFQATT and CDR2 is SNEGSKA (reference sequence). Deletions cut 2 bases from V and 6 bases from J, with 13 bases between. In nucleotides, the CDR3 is TGCAGTGCTAGAAAAGATGGAGGGGATGAAAAACTGTTTTTT. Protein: CSARKDGGDEKLFF.

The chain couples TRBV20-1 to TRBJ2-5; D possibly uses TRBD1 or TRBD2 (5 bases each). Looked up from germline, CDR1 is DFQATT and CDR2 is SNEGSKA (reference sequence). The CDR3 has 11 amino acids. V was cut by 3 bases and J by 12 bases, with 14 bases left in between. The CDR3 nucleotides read TGCAGTGCTAGTCCCCAGGGAGCCAAGTACTTC. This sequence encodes CSASPQGAKYF.

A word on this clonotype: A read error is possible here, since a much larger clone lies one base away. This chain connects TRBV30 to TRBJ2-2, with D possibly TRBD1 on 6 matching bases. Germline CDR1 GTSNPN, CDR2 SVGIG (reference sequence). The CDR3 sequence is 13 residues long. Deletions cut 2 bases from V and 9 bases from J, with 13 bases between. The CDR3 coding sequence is TGTGCCTGGAGTTTTAATGGGGGCAGGGAGCTGTTTTTT. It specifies CAWSFNGGRELFF.

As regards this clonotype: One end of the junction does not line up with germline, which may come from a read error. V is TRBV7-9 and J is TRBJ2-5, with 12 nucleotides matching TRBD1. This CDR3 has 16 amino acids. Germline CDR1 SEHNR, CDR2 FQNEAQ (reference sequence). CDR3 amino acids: CASNLGDRGRQETQYF. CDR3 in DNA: TGTGCCAGCAACTTAGGGGACAGGGGGCGTCAGGAGACCCAGTACTTC.

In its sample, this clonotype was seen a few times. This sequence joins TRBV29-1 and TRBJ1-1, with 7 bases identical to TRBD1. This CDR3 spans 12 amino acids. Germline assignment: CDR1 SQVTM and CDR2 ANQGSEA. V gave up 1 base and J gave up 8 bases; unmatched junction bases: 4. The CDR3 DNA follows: TGCAGCGTTGAAGTCGGGACAGCAGAAGCTTTCTTT. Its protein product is CSVEVGTAEAFF. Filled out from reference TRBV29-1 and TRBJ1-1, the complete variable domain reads SAVISQKPSRDICQRGTSLTIQCQVDSQVTMMFWYRQQPGQSLTLIATANQGSEATYESGFVIDKFPISRPNLTFSTLTVSNMSPEDSSIYLCSVEVGTAEAFFGQGTRLTVV.

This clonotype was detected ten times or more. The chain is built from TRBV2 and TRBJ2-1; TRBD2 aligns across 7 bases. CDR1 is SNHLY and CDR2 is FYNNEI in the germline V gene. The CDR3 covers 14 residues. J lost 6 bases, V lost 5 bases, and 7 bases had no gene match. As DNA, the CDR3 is TGTGCCAGCAGTTCCAGCGGGGTACCCAATGAGCAGTTCTTC. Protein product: CASSSSGVPNEQFF.

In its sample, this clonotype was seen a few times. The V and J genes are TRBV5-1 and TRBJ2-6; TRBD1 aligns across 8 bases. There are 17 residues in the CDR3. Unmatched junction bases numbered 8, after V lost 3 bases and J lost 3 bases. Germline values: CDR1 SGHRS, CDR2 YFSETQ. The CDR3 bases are TGCGCCAGCAGCTGGGACAGGCGGATAGGTGGGGCCAACGTCCTGACTTTC. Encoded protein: CASSWDRRIGGANVLTF.

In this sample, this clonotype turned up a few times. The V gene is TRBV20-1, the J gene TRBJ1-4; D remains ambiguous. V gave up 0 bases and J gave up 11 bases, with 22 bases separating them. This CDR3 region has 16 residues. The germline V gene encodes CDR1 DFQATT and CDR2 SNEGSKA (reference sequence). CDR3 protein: CSAREALRPNLGKLFF. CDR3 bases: TGCAGTGCTAGAGAGGCCCTGAGGCCCAATTTAGGGAAACTGTTTTTT.

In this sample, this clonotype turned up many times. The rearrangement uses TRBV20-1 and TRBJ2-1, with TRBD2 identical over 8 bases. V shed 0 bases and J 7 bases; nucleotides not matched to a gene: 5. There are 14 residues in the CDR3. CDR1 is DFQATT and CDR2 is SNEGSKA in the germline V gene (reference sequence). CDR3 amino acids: CSAREPGTRNEQFF. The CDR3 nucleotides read TGCAGTGCTAGAGAACCCGGGACTAGGAATGAGCAGTTCTTC.

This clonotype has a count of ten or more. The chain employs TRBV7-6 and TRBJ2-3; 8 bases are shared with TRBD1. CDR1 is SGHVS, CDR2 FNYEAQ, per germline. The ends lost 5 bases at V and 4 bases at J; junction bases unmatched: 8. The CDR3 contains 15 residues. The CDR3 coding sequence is TGTGCCAGCAGCCTCCGGACAGGGCATTCAGATACGCAGTATTTT. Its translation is CASSLRTGHSDTQYF.

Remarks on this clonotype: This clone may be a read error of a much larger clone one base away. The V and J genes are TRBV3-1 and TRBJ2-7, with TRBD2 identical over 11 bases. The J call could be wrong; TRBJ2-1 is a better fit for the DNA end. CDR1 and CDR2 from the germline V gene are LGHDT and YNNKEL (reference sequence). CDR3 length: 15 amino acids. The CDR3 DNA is TGTGCCAGCAGGCCGGGACTAGCGGTTACCTACGAGCAGTTCTTC. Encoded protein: CASRPGLAVTYEQFF.

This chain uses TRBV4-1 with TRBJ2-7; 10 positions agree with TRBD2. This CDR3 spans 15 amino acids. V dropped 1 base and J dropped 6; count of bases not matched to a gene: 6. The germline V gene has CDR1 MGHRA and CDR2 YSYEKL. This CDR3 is CASSQGLAGVGEQYF. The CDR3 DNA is TGCGCCAGCAGCCAAGGTCTAGCGGGAGTCGGCGAGCAGTACTTC.

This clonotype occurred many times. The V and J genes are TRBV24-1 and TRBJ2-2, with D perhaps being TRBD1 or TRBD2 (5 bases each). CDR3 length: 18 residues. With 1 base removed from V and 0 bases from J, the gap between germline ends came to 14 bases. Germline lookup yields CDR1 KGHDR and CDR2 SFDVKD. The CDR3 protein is CATSDFFYGTANTGELFF. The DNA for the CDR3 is TGTGCCACCAGTGATTTTTTTTACGGGACGGCGAACACCGGGGAGCTGTTTTTT.

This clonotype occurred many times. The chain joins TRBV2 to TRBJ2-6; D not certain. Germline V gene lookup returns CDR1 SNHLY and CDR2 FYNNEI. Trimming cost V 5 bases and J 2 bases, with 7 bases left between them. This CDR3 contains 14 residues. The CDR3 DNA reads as TGTGCCAGCAGTATGAAGGCTGGGGCCAACGTCCTGACTTTC. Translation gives CASSMKAGANVLTF. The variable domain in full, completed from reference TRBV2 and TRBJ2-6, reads EPEVTQTPSHQVTQMGQEVILRCVPISNHLYFYWYRQILGQKVEFLVSFYNNEISEKSEIFDDQFSVERPDGSNFTLKIRSTKLEDSAMYFCASSMKAGANVLTFGAGSRLTVL.

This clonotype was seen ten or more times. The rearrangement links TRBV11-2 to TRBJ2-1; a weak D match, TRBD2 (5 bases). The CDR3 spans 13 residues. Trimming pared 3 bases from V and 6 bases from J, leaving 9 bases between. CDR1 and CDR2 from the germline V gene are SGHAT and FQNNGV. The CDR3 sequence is CASSLEDSNEQFF. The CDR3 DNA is TGTGCCAGCAGCTTGGAGGACTCCAATGAGCAGTTCTTC.

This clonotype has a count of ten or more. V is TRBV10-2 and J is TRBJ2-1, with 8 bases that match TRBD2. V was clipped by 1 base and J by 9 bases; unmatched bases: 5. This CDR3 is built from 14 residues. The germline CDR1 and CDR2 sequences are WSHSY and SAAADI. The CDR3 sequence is CASSELSGSREQFF. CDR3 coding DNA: TGCGCCAGCAGTGAGTTGAGCGGGAGTCGTGAGCAGTTCTTC.

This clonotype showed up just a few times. The CDR3 sequence is CSVEWAGYNEQFF. DNA of the CDR3: TGCAGCGTTGAATGGGCAGGCTACAATGAGCAGTTCTTC. The chain carries TRBV29-1 and TRBJ2-1; no clear D gene. From germline, CDR1 is SQVTM and CDR2 ANQGSEA. The CDR3 extends over 13 amino acids. The V end lost 2 bases, the J end lost 3 bases, and 8 bases lay between the germline ends.

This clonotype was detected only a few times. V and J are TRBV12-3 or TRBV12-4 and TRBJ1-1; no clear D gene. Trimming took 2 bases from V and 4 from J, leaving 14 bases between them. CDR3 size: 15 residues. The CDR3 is CASSLIQSFPTEAFF. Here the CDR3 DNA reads TGTGCCAGCAGTTTAATTCAGTCGTTCCCCACTGAAGCTTTCTTT.

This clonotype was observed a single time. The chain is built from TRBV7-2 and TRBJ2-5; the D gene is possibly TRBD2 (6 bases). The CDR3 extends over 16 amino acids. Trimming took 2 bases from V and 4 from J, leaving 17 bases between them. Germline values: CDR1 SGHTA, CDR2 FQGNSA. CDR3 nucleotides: TGTGCCAGCAGCTTAAATAGCGGAGCCGGGGGAGAGACCCAGTACTTC. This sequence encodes CASSLNSGAGGETQYF. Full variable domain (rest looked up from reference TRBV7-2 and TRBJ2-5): GAGVSQSPSNKVTEKGKDVELRCDPISGHTALYWYRQSLGQGLEFLIYFQGNSAPDKSGLPSDRFSAERTGGSVSTLTIQRTQQEDSAVYLCASSLNSGAGGETQYFGPGTRLLVL.

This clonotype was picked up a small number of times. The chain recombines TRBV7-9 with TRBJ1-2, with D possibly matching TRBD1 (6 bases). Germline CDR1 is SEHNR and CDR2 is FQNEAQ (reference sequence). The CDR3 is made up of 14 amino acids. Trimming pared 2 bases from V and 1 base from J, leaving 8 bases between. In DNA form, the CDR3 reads TGTGCCAGCAGCTTACGACAGGATAACTATGGCTACACCTTC. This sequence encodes CASSLRQDNYGYTF.

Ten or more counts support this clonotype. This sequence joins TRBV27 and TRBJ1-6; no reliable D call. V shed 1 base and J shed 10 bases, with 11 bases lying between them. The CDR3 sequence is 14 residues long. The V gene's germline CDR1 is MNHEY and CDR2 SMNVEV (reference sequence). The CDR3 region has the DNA TGTGCCAGCAGTTTATTCAACAGAGGGTCACCCCTCCACTTT. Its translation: CASSLFNRGSPLHF.

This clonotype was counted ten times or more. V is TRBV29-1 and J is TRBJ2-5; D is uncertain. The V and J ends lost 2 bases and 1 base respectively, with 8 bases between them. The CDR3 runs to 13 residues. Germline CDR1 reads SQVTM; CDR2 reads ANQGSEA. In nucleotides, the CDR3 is TGCAGCGTTGAATGGGGTTCCCAAGAGACCCAGTACTTC. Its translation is CSVEWGSQETQYF. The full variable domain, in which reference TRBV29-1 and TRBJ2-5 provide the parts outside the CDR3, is SAVISQKPSRDICQRGTSLTIQCQVDSQVTMMFWYRQQPGQSLTLIATANQGSEATYESGFVIDKFPISRPNLTFSTLTVSNMSPEDSSIYLCSVEWGSQETQYFGPGTRLLVL.

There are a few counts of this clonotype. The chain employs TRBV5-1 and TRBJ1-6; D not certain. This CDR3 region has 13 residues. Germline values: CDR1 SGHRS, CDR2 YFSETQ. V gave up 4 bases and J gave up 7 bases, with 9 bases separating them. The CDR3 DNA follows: TGCGCCAGCAGCGAGTCCGAGAATTCACCCCTCCACTTT. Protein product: CASSESENSPLHF.

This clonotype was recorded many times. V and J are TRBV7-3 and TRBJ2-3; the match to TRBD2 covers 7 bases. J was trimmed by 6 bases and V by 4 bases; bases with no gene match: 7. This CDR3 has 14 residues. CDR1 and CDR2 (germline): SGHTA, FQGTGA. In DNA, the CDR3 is TGTGCCAGCAGCTCCCAGACTAGCAGTGATACGCAGTATTTT. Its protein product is CASSSQTSSDTQYF.